This T cell receptor (delta chain) comes out of a study of gamma-delta T cells after stem cell transplantation. The table lists this clone with a few counts. A much larger clone is a single base away; this may be a read error. Distinct nucleotide sequences in the sample also encode this CDR3. TCRdb re-analyzed the RT-PCR reads via CATT. The sample has 1,000 or so delta-chain clones; roughly 3.8% are singletons. This receptor was obtained from a human donor. It is not recorded whose cells these are; they may come from a transplant donor. Source material: gamma-delta T cells.

CDR3: CACDPIGQTGGSSGPHTDKLIF. DNA for the CDR3: TGTGCCTGTGACCCAATTGGTCAAACTGGGGGTTCCTCGGGACCGCACACCGATAAACTCATCTTT. The rearrangement uses TRDV2 and TRDJ1; 8 nucleotides line up with TRDD3. Germline V gives CDR1 GEAIGNYY, CDR2 EKD. CDR3 size: 22 residues. The junction had 26 bases not matched to a gene; V was cut back by 3 bases and J by 0 bases.